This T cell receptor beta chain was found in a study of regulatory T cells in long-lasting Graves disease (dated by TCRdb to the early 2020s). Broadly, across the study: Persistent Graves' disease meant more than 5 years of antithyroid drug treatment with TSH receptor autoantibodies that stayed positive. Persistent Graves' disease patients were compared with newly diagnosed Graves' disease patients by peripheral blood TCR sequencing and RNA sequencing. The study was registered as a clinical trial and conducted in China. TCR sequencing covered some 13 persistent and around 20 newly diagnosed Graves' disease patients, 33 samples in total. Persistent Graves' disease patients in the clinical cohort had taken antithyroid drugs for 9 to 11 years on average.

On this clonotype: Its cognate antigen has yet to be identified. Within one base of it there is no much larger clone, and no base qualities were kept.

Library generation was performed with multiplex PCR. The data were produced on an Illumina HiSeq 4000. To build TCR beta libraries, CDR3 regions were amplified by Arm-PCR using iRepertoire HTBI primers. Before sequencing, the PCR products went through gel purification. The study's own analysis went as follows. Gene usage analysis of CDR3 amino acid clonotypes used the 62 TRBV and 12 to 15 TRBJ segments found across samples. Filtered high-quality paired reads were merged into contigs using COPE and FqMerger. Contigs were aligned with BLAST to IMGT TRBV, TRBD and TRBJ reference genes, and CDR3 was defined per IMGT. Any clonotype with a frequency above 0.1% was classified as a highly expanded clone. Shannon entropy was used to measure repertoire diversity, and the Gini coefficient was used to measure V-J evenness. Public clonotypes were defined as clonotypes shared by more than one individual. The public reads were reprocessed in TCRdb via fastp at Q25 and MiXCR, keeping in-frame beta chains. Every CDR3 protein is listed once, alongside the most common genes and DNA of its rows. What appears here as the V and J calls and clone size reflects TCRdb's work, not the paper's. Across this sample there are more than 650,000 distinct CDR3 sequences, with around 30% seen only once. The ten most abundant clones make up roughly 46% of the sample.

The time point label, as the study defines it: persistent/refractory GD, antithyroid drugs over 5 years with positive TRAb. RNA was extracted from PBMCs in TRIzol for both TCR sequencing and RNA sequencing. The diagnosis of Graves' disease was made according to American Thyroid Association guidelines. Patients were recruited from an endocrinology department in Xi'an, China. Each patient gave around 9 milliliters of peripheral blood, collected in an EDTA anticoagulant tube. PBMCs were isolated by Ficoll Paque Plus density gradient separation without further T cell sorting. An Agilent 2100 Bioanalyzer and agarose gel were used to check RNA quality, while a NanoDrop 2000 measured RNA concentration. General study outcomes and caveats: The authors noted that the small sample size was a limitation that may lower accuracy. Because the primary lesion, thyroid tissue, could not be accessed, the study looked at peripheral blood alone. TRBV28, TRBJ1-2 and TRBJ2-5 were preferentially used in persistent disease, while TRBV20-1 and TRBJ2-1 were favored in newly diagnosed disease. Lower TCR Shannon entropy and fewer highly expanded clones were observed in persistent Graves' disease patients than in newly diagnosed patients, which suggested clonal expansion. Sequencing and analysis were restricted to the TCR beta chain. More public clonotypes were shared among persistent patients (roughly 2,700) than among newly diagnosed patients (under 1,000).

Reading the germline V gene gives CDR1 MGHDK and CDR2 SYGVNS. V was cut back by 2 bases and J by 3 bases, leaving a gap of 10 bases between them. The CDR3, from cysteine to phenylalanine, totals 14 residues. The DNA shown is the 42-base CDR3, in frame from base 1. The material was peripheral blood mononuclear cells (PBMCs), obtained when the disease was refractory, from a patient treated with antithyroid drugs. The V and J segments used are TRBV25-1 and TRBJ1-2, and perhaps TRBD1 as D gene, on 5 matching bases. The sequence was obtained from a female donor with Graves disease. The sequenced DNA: TGTGCCAGCAGTGAACCCGACAGTTACTATGGCTACACCTTC. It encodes CASSEPDSYYGYTF.